These 28 T cell receptor beta chains came from one sample sequenced in a study of early T cells in non-severe SARS-CoV-2 infection (TCRdb year 2021). Library generation was performed with 5' RACE. The instrument was a NextSeq 500. The raw public data were reprocessed by TCRdb itself: fastp quality trimming at Q25, MiXCR clonotype calling, in-frame beta chains only. CDR3 protein sequences are deduplicated, and each keeps its most common genes and DNA. The sample table holds around 64,000 distinct CDR3 sequences, of which over 9.5% were seen once. 5.7% of the sample is taken by the ten largest. This sample comprised whole blood, obtained at baseline. The receptor source for this set is an adult who was a healthcare worker with PCR-confirmed SARS-CoV-2 infection or an uninfected control (not recorded which).

The chain recombines TRBV20-1 with TRBJ1-2; D uncertain. Trimming removed 1 base from V and 7 bases from J, with 13 bases in between. CDR1 DFQATT and CDR2 SNEGSKA come from the germline V gene (reference sequence). The CDR3 is made up of 13 amino acids. CDR3 amino acids: CSARGGDPIGYTF. The CDR3 nucleotides are TGCAGTGCTAGAGGAGGAGACCCCATTGGCTACACCTTC.

This clonotype came up a few times. The rearrangement uses TRBV18 and TRBJ1-1; a possible D gene is TRBD1 (6 bases). Trimming stripped 4 bases from V and 7 bases from J, with 16 bases between. Per germline, CDR1 KGHSH and CDR2 LQKENI. This CDR3 has 14 amino acids. CDR3 coding DNA: TGTGCCAGCTCACAGCTGGGGGGCAGTGATGAAGCTTTCTTT. It codes for CASSQLGGSDEAFF.

The table lists this clonotype with many counts. CDR3 loop: CASSQGFGAAEAFF. DNA for the CDR3: TGTGCCAGCAGCCAAGGTTTTGGGGCGGCTGAAGCTTTCTTT. The chain carries TRBV4-2 and TRBJ1-1, with D maybe TRBD1 (5 bases). This CDR3 spans 14 amino acids. V shed 1 base and J shed 6 bases, with 12 bases lying between them. Germline CDR1 and CDR2: LGHNA and YNFKEQ.

This clonotype occurred many times. V usage is TRBV28 and J usage is TRBJ2-7; 11 nucleotides line up with TRBD1. Germline assignment: CDR1 MDHEN and CDR2 SYDVKM. The CDR3 length is 15 residues. V lost 11 bases to trimming and J lost 5 bases; unmatched junction nucleotides: 14. CDR3 in amino acids: CASGIPGQGADEQYF. CDR3 coding DNA: TGTGCCTCCGGCATCCCTGGACAGGGGGCCGACGAGCAGTACTTC. Filled out from reference TRBV28 and TRBJ2-7, the complete variable domain reads DVKVTQSSRYLVKRTGEKVFLECVQDMDHENMFWYRQDPGLGLRLIYFSYDVKMKEKGDIPEGYSVSREKKERFSLILESASTNQTSMYLCASGIPGQGADEQYFGPGTRLTVT.

This clonotype was picked up many times. This CDR3 reads CASSGVTRVHEQYF. In DNA form, the CDR3 reads TGTGCCAGCAGCGGAGTGACTAGGGTCCACGAGCAGTACTTC. V is TRBV9 and J is TRBJ2-7; D is perhaps TRBD2 (6 bases). The CDR3 length is 14 residues. Trimming took 3 bases from V and 5 from J, leaving 15 bases between them. CDR1 and CDR2 (germline): SGDLS, YYNGEE.

There are a few counts of this clonotype. The genes are TRBV29-1 and TRBJ2-3; TRBD1 matches 7 bases. This CDR3 region has 13 residues. Per the germline V gene, CDR1 is SQVTM and CDR2 is ANQGSEA. V lost 7 bases, J lost 4 bases, and 8 bases stayed unmatched. CDR3 region: CSAKYRGADTQYF. The CDR3 DNA reads as TGCAGCGCCAAGTACAGGGGCGCAGATACGCAGTATTTT.

This clonotype came up a few times. This chain uses TRBV29-1 with TRBJ2-7, with D perhaps TRBD1 or TRBD2 (5 bases each). Germline V CDR1 and CDR2: SQVTM, ANQGSEA. The CDR3 is 11 residues long. V was cut by 4 bases and J by 5 bases, with 9 bases left in between. CDR3 sequence reads: CSVGGRNEQYF. The CDR3 bases are TGCAGCGTTGGGGGGAGAAACGAGCAGTACTTC.

The chain combines TRBV5-1 with TRBJ2-3, with D unresolved. The CDR3 is made up of 14 amino acids. V was cut by 3 bases and J by 0 bases, with 8 bases left in between. Germline V gives CDR1 SGHRS, CDR2 YFSETQ. Here the CDR3 DNA reads TGCGCCAGCAGCTCGGAGAGGAGCACAGATACGCAGTATTTT. It codes for CASSSERSTDTQYF.

The V and J genes are TRBV18 and TRBJ2-5; weak D call: TRBD1 (6 bases). Germline V gene sequence: CDR1 KGHSH, CDR2 LQKENI. The CDR3 length is 14 residues. V was pared by 3 bases and J by 1 base, with 9 bases between. CDR3 sequence: CASSPRDIQETQYF. The CDR3 DNA reads TGTGCCAGCTCACCCCGGGACATCCAAGAGACCCAGTACTTC.

In this sample, this clonotype turned up a few times. Written as DNA, the CDR3 is TGCAGCGTTGAAGATCAGGACTATGGCTACACCTTC. Translated: CSVEDQDYGYTF. The rearrangement uses TRBV29-1 and TRBJ1-2; D uncertain. Germline V gives CDR1 SQVTM, CDR2 ANQGSEA. Deletions cut 0 bases from V and 3 bases from J, with 5 bases between. The CDR3 totals 12 residues.

The J gene is TRBJ2-4, the V gene TRBV29-1, with no clear D. CDR1 and CDR2 from the germline V gene are SQVTM and ANQGSEA. CDR3 length equals 12 residues. The germline V and J ends were trimmed by 4 bases and 0 bases, with 4 bases remaining between them. CDR3 residues: CSVGVAKNIQYF. In DNA form, the CDR3 reads TGCAGCGTTGGAGTAGCCAAAAACATTCAGTACTTC.

This clonotype has at least ten counts. CDR3 coding DNA: TGTGCCAGCAGCAAGACAGGGGAGGGCACTGAAGCTTTCTTT. Amino acid sequence: CASSKTGEGTEAFF. This sequence joins TRBV7-3 and TRBJ1-1; 8 positions agree with TRBD1. Germline V gene data show CDR1 as SGHTA and CDR2 as FQGTGA. The V segment lost 5 bases and the J segment 4 bases; nucleotides outside the gene matches: 6. The CDR3 extends over 14 amino acids. Full variable domain (outside the CDR3, taken from reference TRBV7-3 and TRBJ1-1): GAGVSQTPSNKVTEKGKYVELRCDPISGHTALYWYRQSLGQGPEFLIYFQGTGAADDSGLPNDRFFAVRPEGSVSTLKIQRTERGDSAVYLCASSKTGEGTEAFFGQGTRLTVV.

In its sample, this clonotype was seen a few times. The genes are TRBV7-2 and TRBJ1-5; D not resolved. Germline V lookup: CDR1 SGHTA, CDR2 FQGNSA. This CDR3 has 17 residues. V lost 2 bases and J 0 bases, leaving 14 bases between the germline ends. CDR3 in amino acids: CASSLREGGLSNQPQHF. Here the CDR3 DNA reads TGTGCCAGCAGCTTAAGGGAGGGAGGGCTTAGCAATCAGCCCCAGCATTTT.

This clonotype has a count of ten or more. The chain joins TRBV15 to TRBJ2-1; 9 bases map to TRBD2. CDR3 size: 16 residues. V gave up 3 bases and J gave up 4 bases; unmatched junction bases: 7. CDR1 is LNHNV, CDR2 YYDKDF, per germline (reference sequence). DNA for the CDR3: TGTGCCACCAGCAGCTTAGCGGGAGTGGGATACAATGAGCAGTTCTTC. Its translation: CATSSLAGVGYNEQFF.

This clonotype has a handful of counts. This chain joins TRBV5-1 and TRBJ2-7, with TRBD2 matching over 8 bases. Per germline, CDR1 SGHRS and CDR2 YFSETQ. The CDR3 totals 14 residues. V was pared by 4 bases and J by 3 bases, with 6 bases of the junction left unmatched. CDR3 nucleotides: TGCGCCAGCAGCATGGGACTAGGGAGCTACGAGCAGTACTTC. Its translation is CASSMGLGSYEQYF. The variable domain in full, completed from reference TRBV5-1 and TRBJ2-7, reads KAGVTQTPRYLIKTRGQQVTLSCSPISGHRSVSWYQQTPGQGLQFLFEYFSETQRNKGNFPGRFSGRQFSNSRSEMNVSTLELGDSALYLCASSMGLGSYEQYFGPGTRLTVT.

The chain combines TRBV18 with TRBJ2-1; 8 nucleotides agree with TRBD2. The CDR3 is made up of 14 amino acids. The V segment lost 2 bases and the J segment 7 bases; nucleotides outside the gene matches: 4. CDR1 is KGHSH, CDR2 LQKENI, per germline. The DNA of the CDR3 is TGTGCCAGCTCACCAGCGGGAGGACGGAATGAGCAGTTCTTC. Translated: CASSPAGGRNEQFF.

On this clonotype itself: A read error may explain this, as a much larger clone is one base away. The final CDR3 position lacks the conserved phenylalanine or tryptophan, pointing to a likely read error. The genes are TRBV20-1 and TRBJ2-3; possible D gene TRBD1, 5 bases. The germline V gene has CDR1 DFQATT and CDR2 SNEGSKA (reference sequence). V lost 8 bases and J 3 bases, leaving 12 bases between the germline ends. There are 12 residues in the CDR3. The CDR3 loop is CSRKGRTDTQYL. The CDR3 DNA reads as TGCAGTAGGAAGGGGCGAACAGATACGCAGTATTTA.

This rearrangement joins TRBV7-2 to TRBJ2-7; 13 bases are a match to TRBD2. This CDR3 is built from 17 residues. V shed 1 base, J shed 6 bases, and the junction held 9 bases outside the gene matches. Germline values: CDR1 SGHTA, CDR2 FQGNSA. The CDR3 coding sequence is TGTGCCAGCAGCTTAGTATGGGCCGGGACTAGCGGGATCGAGCAGTACTTC. Translated: CASSLVWAGTSGIEQYF.

This chain uses TRBV7-3 with TRBJ1-5; D gene ambiguous. CDR3 size: 17 residues. Germline values: CDR1 SGHTA, CDR2 FQGTGA. Trimming pared 5 bases from V and 0 bases from J, leaving 17 bases between. The CDR3 nucleotides are TGTGCCAGCAGCGACCCAAGGACGGTTTATAGCAATCAGCCCCAGCATTTT. Its translation is CASSDPRTVYSNQPQHF. Combining the CDR3 with reference TRBV7-3 and TRBJ1-5 gives the whole variable domain GAGVSQTPSNKVTEKGKYVELRCDPISGHTALYWYRQSLGQGPEFLIYFQGTGAADDSGLPNDRFFAVRPEGSVSTLKIQRTERGDSAVYLCASSDPRTVYSNQPQHFGDGTRLSIL.

This clonotype was seen more than once but under ten times. The V and J genes are TRBV29-1 and TRBJ2-3, with 7 bases lining up with TRBD1. Germline V CDR1 and CDR2: SQVTM, ANQGSEA. J gave up 3 bases and V 5 bases, and 2 bases lay outside the gene matches. The CDR3 runs to 12 residues. The CDR3 protein is CSVLQGTDTQYF. The CDR3 DNA follows: TGCAGCGTTTTACAGGGGACAGATACGCAGTATTTT.

The V call is TRBV5-5, the J call TRBJ1-1; 10 bases line up with TRBD1. CDR1 is SGHKS and CDR2 is YYEKEE in the germline V gene (reference sequence). Trimming removed 1 base from V and 4 bases from J; junction bases left unmatched: 4. This CDR3 has 15 residues. CDR3 in DNA: TGTGCCAGCAGCTTGCTGGGACAGGGGTCCACTGAAGCTTTCTTT. Amino acid sequence: CASSLLGQGSTEAFF.

The table lists this clonotype with many counts. The chain joins TRBV5-4 to TRBJ2-1; 9 bases map to TRBD2. V shed 4 bases and J 6 bases; nucleotides not matched to a gene: 11. CDR1 is SGHNT and CDR2 is YYREEE in the germline V gene (reference sequence). This CDR3 spans 16 amino acids. The CDR3 DNA sequence: TGTGCCAGCAGCGCCACGTCGCGGGAGGGCCTCAATGAGCAGTTCTTC. Translating it yields CASSATSREGLNEQFF.

At least ten counts were recorded for this clonotype. This chain uses TRBV6-2 or TRBV6-3 with TRBJ2-1; D not certain. The CDR3 sequence is 13 residues long. The germline CDR1 and CDR2 sequences are MNHEY and SVGEGT. V gave up 2 bases and J gave up 9 bases, with 11 bases separating them. CDR3 nucleotides: TGTGCCAGCAGTTACCCTCAACCTGGTGAGCAGTTCTTC. It yields the protein CASSYPQPGEQFF.

This sequence joins TRBV7-8 and TRBJ2-3; D is perhaps TRBD2 (6 bases). The CDR3 is 15 residues long. Germline V CDR1 and CDR2: SGHVS, FQNEAQ. Trimming took off 4 bases at V and 4 bases at J, with 15 bases between the two ends. For the CDR3, the DNA is TGTGCCAGCAGCTCAGGAGGGCCGCAGGCAGATACGCAGTATTTT. Its translation is CASSSGGPQADTQYF.

This clonotype occurred a few times. This chain connects TRBV4-3 to TRBJ2-5, with unresolved D. This CDR3 has 13 residues. V was cut by 4 bases and J by 2 bases, with 8 bases left in between. Germline V gives CDR1 LGHNA, CDR2 YSLEER. DNA for the CDR3: TGCGCCAGCAGCCTAGCAGATCAAGAGACCCAGTACTTC. Its translation: CASSLADQETQYF.

The chain has TRBV9 and TRBJ1-3, with D maybe TRBD1 (6 bases). The CDR3 length is 14 residues. V shed 4 bases and J shed 4 bases, with 12 bases lying between them. Germline V gene data show CDR1 as SGDLS and CDR2 as YYNGEE. CDR3 in DNA: TGTGCCAGCAGCCCCGCCGACAGGGGAAACACCATATATTTT. It yields the protein CASSPADRGNTIYF.

This clonotype was observed many times. V is TRBV10-3 and J is TRBJ1-2, with D tentatively TRBD1 (5 bases). The CDR3 spans 16 residues. Trimming removed 6 bases from V and 0 bases from J, with 17 bases in between. CDR1 is ENHRY and CDR2 is SYGVKD in the germline V gene. The CDR3 loop is CAIRAGRESANYGYTF. The CDR3 nucleotides read TGTGCCATCAGGGCGGGGCGAGAGTCCGCTAACTATGGCTACACCTTC.

The chain has TRBV7-2 and TRBJ2-3; D unresolved. V lost 5 bases, J lost 8 bases, and 14 bases lay in between. Germline-derived CDR1 and CDR2 are SGHTA and FQGNSA. The CDR3 has 13 amino acids. In DNA, the CDR3 is TGTGCCAGCAGCACGAGGACGTTGGGTACGCAGTATTTT. It yields the protein CASSTRTLGTQYF.